Below are 2 T cell receptor beta chains sequenced from a single sample in a study of cytomegalovirus exposure and HLA in healthy donors. In the PCR, 60 Vbeta and 13 Jbeta primers were used. Only in-frame clones appear in the TCRdb table, and some are missing; sequencing was by immunoSEQ multiplex PCR. The table lists 130,000 to 150,000 clones, around 66% of them singletons. Sample: PBMCs. The receptors shown here come from a woman in her 30s in good health and CMV-seropositive.

The chain combines TRBV11-2 with TRBJ2-7; possibly TRBD1 for D (6 bases). CDR3 length: 12 residues. Germline V gene sequence: CDR1 SGHAT, CDR2 FQNNGV. Between the trimmed V and J ends, which lost 5 bases and 8 bases, there was a span of 13 bases. The CDR3 loop reads CASSPTGVKQYF. The CDR3 region has the DNA TGTGCCAGCAGCCCGACAGGCGTCAAGCAGTACTTC.

The chain combines TRBV4-1 with TRBJ1-1; D call uncertain. There are 14 residues in the CDR3. CDR1 is MGHRA and CDR2 is YSYEKL in the germline V gene. The V end was cut by 1 base, the J end by 4 bases, with 10 bases between. The DNA for the CDR3 is TGCGCCAGCAGCCAAGTGGAAACAGCCACTGAAGCTTTCTTT. Amino acid sequence: CASSQVETATEAFF.